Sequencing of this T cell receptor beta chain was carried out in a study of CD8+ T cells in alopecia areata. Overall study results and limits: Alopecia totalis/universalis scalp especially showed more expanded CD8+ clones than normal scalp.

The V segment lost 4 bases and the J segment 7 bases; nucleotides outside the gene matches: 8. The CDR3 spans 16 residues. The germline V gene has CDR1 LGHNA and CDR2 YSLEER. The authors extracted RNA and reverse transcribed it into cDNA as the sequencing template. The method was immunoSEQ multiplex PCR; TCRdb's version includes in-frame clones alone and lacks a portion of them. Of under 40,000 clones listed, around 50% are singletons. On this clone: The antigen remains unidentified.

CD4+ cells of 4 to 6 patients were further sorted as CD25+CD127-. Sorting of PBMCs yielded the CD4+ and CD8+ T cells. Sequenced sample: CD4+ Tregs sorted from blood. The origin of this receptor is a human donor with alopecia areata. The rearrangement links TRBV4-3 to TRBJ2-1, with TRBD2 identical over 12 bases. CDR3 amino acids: CASSPGPTSGRNEQFF. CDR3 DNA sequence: TGCGCCAGCAGCCCCGGACCCACTAGCGGGAGGAATGAGCAGTTCTTC.